The clone carrying this T cell receptor beta chain was counted ten times or more. What it recognizes is unknown. V was shortened by 4 bases and J by 3 bases, with 13 bases between the two germline ends. The CDR3 runs 14 residues. CDR1 and CDR2 from the germline V gene are SGHTA and FQGNSA. This sample stems from a study of response to subunit inactivated influenza vaccine. Whole-study results and caveats: That few new T cells are recruited by each seasonal influenza vaccination was the authors' suggestion.

TCRdb redid the calling of the RT-PCR reads with MiXCR, one entry per CDR3 protein. In the table there are under 750,000 distinct CDR3 sequences, over 9.5% of which are singletons. This chain connects TRBV7-2 to TRBJ2-7; D is unresolved. The clonotype originates from a man between 45 and 60 years old who received an inactivated influenza vaccine. The sample in question was PBMCs from blood, obtained on the day of vaccination. In nucleotides, the CDR3 is TGTGCCAGCAGCTCTCCCGTTGGCAGCTACGAGCAGTACTTC. Its translation is CASSSPVGSYEQYF.